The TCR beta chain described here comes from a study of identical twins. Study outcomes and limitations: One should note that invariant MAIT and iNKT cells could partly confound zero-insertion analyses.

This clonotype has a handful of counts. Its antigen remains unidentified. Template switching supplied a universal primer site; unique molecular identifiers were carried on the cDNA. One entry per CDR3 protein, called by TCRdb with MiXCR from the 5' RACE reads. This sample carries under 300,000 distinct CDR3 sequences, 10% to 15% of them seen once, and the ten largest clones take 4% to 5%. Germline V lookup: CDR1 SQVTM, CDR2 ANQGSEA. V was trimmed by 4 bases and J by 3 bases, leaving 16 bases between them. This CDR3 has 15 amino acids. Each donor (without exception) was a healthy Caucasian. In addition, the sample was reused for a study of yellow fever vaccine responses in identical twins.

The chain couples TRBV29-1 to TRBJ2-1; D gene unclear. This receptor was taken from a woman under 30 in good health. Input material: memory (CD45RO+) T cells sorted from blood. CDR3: CSVAGNRKNYNEQFF. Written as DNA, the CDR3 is TGCAGCGTTGCAGGTAATAGGAAAAACTACAATGAGCAGTTCTTC.